This entry lists 8 T cell receptor beta chains sequenced from one sample in a study of T cells in Graves' hyperthyroidism and ophthalmopathy. Researchers amplified the TCR beta CDR3 regions from RNA transcripts. The primer set for the first-round RT-PCR of the TCR CDR3 was HTBI. A single record per CDR3 protein comes from TCRdb applying MiXCR to the multiplex PCR reads. The top ten hold around 7.3% of the sample, which has approximately 400,000 distinct CDR3 sequences, 15% to 17% seen once. Specimen: blood. The receptors here all came from a woman between 18 and 29 years old with Graves' hyperthyroidism.

The rearrangement links TRBV12-5 to TRBJ2-1; 9 nucleotides agree with TRBD1. Per the germline V gene, CDR1 is LGHNT and CDR2 is FRNRAP. J lost 1 base, V lost 7 bases, and 5 bases had no gene match. This CDR3 is 15 amino acids long. Here the CDR3 DNA reads TGTGCTAGTGCCCTTGGACAGGGGTCCTACAATGAGCAGTTCTTC. This codes for CASALGQGSYNEQFF.

The chain is built from TRBV2 and TRBJ1-3; D gene ambiguous. The length of the CDR3 is 14 residues. V was cut by 3 bases and J by 2 bases, with 8 bases left in between. CDR1 and CDR2 from the germline V gene are SNHLY and FYNNEI. Here the CDR3 reads CASSERAPGNTIYF. The CDR3 DNA sequence: TGTGCCAGCAGTGAGCGGGCACCTGGAAACACCATATATTTT.

This clonotype came up a few times. The chain has TRBV12-3 or TRBV12-4 and TRBJ2-2; 14 bases map to TRBD2. V gave up 6 bases and J gave up 1 base; unmatched junction bases: 7. This CDR3 has 18 amino acids. CDR3 nucleotides: TGTGCCAGCAGGTCCCGACTAGCGGGGGGGGGGAACACCGGGGAGCTGTTTTTT. Translated: CASRSRLAGGGNTGELFF.

The table lists this clonotype with many counts. This chain links TRBV6-5 with TRBJ1-1; D not resolved. Germline lookup yields CDR1 MNHEY and CDR2 SVGAGI. Trimming pared 0 bases from V and 2 bases from J, leaving 10 bases between. The CDR3 covers 15 residues. CDR3 loop: CASSYSRLRNTEAFF. CDR3 nucleotides: TGTGCCAGCAGTTACTCGAGGCTCCGAAACACTGAAGCTTTCTTT.

In its sample, this clonotype was seen a few times. The chain joins TRBV18 to TRBJ2-7; a possible D gene is TRBD1 (5 bases). CDR1 is KGHSH, CDR2 LQKENI, per germline. The CDR3 is made up of 14 amino acids. Trimming cost V 3 bases and J 2 bases, with 11 bases left between them. The CDR3 bases are TGTGCCAGCTCACCTAGGGTCAGGGCCTACGAGCAGTACTTC. Amino acids: CASSPRVRAYEQYF. Using reference TRBV18 and TRBJ2-7 for the parts outside the CDR3, the full variable domain is NAGVMQNPRHLVRRRGQEARLRCSPMKGHSHVYWYRQLPEEGLKFMVYLQKENIIDESGMPKERFSAEFPKEGPSILRIQQVVRGDSAAYFCASSPRVRAYEQYFGPGTRLTVT.

This clonotype was found a few times. The rearrangement joins TRBV15 to TRBJ1-4; D is undetermined. V lost 0 bases, J lost 3 bases, and 11 bases lay in between. Germline V gene sequence: CDR1 LNHNV, CDR2 YYDKDF (reference sequence). CDR3 length equals 16 residues. Here the CDR3 DNA reads TGTGCCACCAGCAGAGATCGGGCAGGAGCTAATGAAAAACTGTTTTTT. Its translation: CATSRDRAGANEKLFF.

This clonotype was observed at least ten times. The chain carries TRBV7-9 and TRBJ2-3; D may be TRBD1 (6 bases). This CDR3 has 17 amino acids. Looked up from germline, CDR1 is SEHNR and CDR2 is FQNEAQ (reference sequence). Trimming shortened V by 10 bases and J by 1 base, and 24 bases separated the two germline ends. Here the CDR3 DNA reads TGTGCCAACAGTCCCCGAGGACAGAACGATCGCACAGATACGCAGTATTTT. As protein: CANSPRGQNDRTDTQYF. The whole variable domain, filled in from reference TRBV7-9 and TRBJ2-3, reads DTGVSQNPRHKITKRGQNVTFRCDPISEHNRLYWYRQTLGQGPEFLTYFQNEAQLEKSRLLSDRFSAERPKGSFSTLEIQRTEQGDSAMYLCANSPRGQNDRTDTQYFGPGTRLTVL.

Ten or more counts support this clonotype. The rearrangement joins TRBV12-3 or TRBV12-4 to TRBJ1-2, with 7 bases that match TRBD1. The CDR3 is 13 amino acids. V shed 5 bases, J shed 8 bases, and the junction held 8 bases outside the gene matches. DNA for the CDR3: TGTGCCAGCAGTCCGAACAGGGGATCCGGCTACACCTTC. It specifies CASSPNRGSGYTF.